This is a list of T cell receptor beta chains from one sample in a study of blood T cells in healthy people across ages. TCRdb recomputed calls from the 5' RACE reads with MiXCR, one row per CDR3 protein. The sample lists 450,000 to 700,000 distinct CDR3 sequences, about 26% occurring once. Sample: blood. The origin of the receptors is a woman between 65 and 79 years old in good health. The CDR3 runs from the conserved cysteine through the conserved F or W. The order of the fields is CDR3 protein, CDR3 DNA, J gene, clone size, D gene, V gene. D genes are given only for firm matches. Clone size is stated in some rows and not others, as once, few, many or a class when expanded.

CDR3: CASSLAGTGIEQYF; DNA: TGTGCCAGCAGCTTAGCCGGGACAGGGATCGAGCAGTACTTC; J: TRBJ2-7; size: NA; D: TRBD1; V: TRBV7-2
CDR3: CSASVAGLLEQYF; DNA: TGCAGTGCTAGCGTAGCCGGCCTTCTTGAGCAGTACTTC; J: TRBJ2-7; size: NA; D: NA; V: TRBV20-1
CDR3: CASSVGNGNNEQFF; DNA: TGTGCCAGCAGCGTAGGAAACGGTAACAATGAGCAGTTCTTC; J: TRBJ2-1; size: few; D: NA; V: TRBV9
CDR3: CASSEEVWRTEAFF; DNA: TGTGCCAGCAGTGAAGAGGTTTGGAGGACTGAAGCTTTCTTT; J: TRBJ1-1; size: NA; D: NA; V: TRBV6-1
CDR3: CASSRNRGHTEAFF; DNA: TGTGCCAGCAGCCGTAACAGGGGGCACACTGAAGCTTTCTTT; J: TRBJ1-1; size: NA; D: TRBD1; V: TRBV7-9
CDR3: CASSISGGPSYEQYF; DNA: TGTGCCAGCAGCATTTCAGGGGGACCTTCTTACGAGCAGTACTTC; J: TRBJ2-7; size: few; D: TRBD1; V: TRBV9
CDR3: CASSRRTGTLQTQYF; DNA: TGTGCCAGCAGCAGAAGGACAGGGACATTGCAGACCCAGTACTTC; J: TRBJ2-5; size: NA; D: TRBD1; V: TRBV7-9
CDR3: CSAASVSRREQYF; DNA: TGCAGTGCTGCCTCCGTGAGTAGGCGCGAGCAGTACTTC; J: TRBJ2-7; size: few; D: NA; V: TRBV20-1
CDR3: CASNSHGGAFF; DNA: TGTGCCAGCAATAGTCACGGCGGGGCTTTCTTT; J: TRBJ1-1; size: few; D: NA; V: TRBV6-2/TRBV6-3
CDR3: CASSFRAGGAAKNIQYF; DNA: TGTGCCAGCAGCTTCAGAGCAGGGGGCGCAGCCAAAAACATTCAGTACTTC; J: TRBJ2-4; size: NA; D: TRBD1; V: TRBV5-6
CDR3: CASSLTGTGARGYTF; DNA: TGTGCCAGCAGCTTAACGGGGACAGGGGCCCGTGGCTACACCTTC; J: TRBJ1-2; size: few; D: TRBD1; V: TRBV7-2
CDR3: CASSLAVGSPRNNEQFF; DNA: TGTGCCAGCAGCTTAGCGGTAGGGTCTCCAAGAAACAATGAGCAGTTCTTC; J: TRBJ2-1; size: NA; D: NA; V: TRBV7-9
CDR3: CASSLWGHPSSGNTIYF; DNA: TGTGCCAGCAGCTTATGGGGACACCCAAGCTCTGGAAACACCATATATTTT; J: TRBJ1-3; size: NA; D: NA; V: TRBV7-2
CDR3: CASSLMTGPYNEQFF; DNA: TGTGCCAGCAGCTTGATGACAGGCCCCTACAATGAGCAGTTCTTC; J: TRBJ2-1; size: many; D: NA; V: TRBV7-2
CDR3: CSAREGTSGPQFF; DNA: TGCAGTGCTAGGGAGGGGACTAGCGGTCCACAGTTCTTC; J: TRBJ2-1; size: few; D: TRBD2; V: TRBV20-1
CDR3: CASSGTLNTEAFF; DNA: TGTGCCAGCAGCGGGACACTGAACACTGAAGCTTTCTTT; J: TRBJ1-1; size: NA; D: NA; V: TRBV5-4
CDR3: CASSVGGVLYGYTF; DNA: TGTGCCAGCAGCGTAGGGGGTGTTCTCTATGGCTACACCTTC; J: TRBJ1-2; size: NA; D: NA; V: TRBV7-9
CDR3: CASSLLAGYSPLHF; DNA: TGTGCCAGCAGTCTCCTGGCAGGTTATTCACCCCTCCACTTT; J: TRBJ1-6; size: few; D: NA; V: TRBV28
CDR3: CSVRLTVTRETQYF; DNA: TGCAGCGTTAGGCTCACAGTTACCCGTGAGACCCAGTACTTC; J: TRBJ2-5; size: few; D: NA; V: TRBV29-1
CDR3: CASHLGGQAATEAFF; DNA: TGTGCCAGCCACCTGGGAGGACAGGCGGCTACTGAAGCTTTCTTT; J: TRBJ1-1; size: NA; D: TRBD1; V: TRBV6-2/TRBV6-3
CDR3: CASSYRVTNNEQFF; DNA: TGTGCCAGCAGTTACAGGGTAACCAACAATGAGCAGTTCTTC; J: TRBJ2-1; size: NA; D: NA; V: TRBV6-2/TRBV6-3
CDR3: CASSTTSGGGELFF; DNA: TGTGCCAGCAGCACGACTAGCGGGGGAGGGGAGCTGTTTTTT; J: TRBJ2-2; size: once; D: TRBD2; V: TRBV7-3
CDR3: CASSFRVSGNTIYF; DNA: TGTGCCAGCAGTTTCAGGGTCTCTGGAAACACCATATATTTT; J: TRBJ1-3; size: NA; D: NA; V: TRBV6-5
CDR3: CSARGRTGLNTEAFF; DNA: TGCAGTGCTAGAGGCCGGACAGGCCTGAACACTGAAGCTTTCTTT; J: TRBJ1-1; size: NA; D: TRBD1; V: TRBV20-1
CDR3: CATSDPKVGGGSYEQYF; DNA: TGTGCCACCAGTGACCCTAAGGTGGGCGGGGGATCCTATGAGCAGTACTTC; J: TRBJ2-5; size: NA; D: TRBD2; V: TRBV24-1
CDR3: CASSSRGTNTEAFF; DNA: TGTGCCAGCAGCTCAAGGGGGACCAACACTGAAGCTTTCTTT; J: TRBJ1-1; size: few; D: NA; V: TRBV7-2
CDR3: CASSLGVSGAGKTQYF; DNA: TGCGCCAGCAGCTTAGGGGTTAGCGGGGCCGGAAAGACCCAGTACTTC; J: TRBJ2-5; size: NA; D: TRBD2; V: TRBV7-2
CDR3: CASSLVTGGYGEQFF; DNA: TGTGCCAGCAGCTTAGTGACGGGGGGGTATGGGGAGCAGTTCTTC; J: TRBJ2-1; size: NA; D: TRBD2; V: TRBV7-2
CDR3: CASSVAAGGYQETQYF; DNA: TGTGCCAGCAGCGTAGCGGCAGGGGGCTACCAAGAGACCCAGTACTTC; J: TRBJ2-5; size: NA; D: TRBD1; V: TRBV9
CDR3: CASSLDAAKNIQYF; DNA: TGTGCCAGCAGTTTGGACGCGGCCAAAAACATTCAGTACTTC; J: TRBJ2-4; size: many; D: NA; V: TRBV12-3/TRBV12-4
CDR3: CASSQSPRGTGANVLTF; DNA: TGCGCCAGCAGCCAGTCCCCCCGGGGAACTGGGGCCAACGTCCTGACTTTC; J: TRBJ2-6; size: NA; D: NA; V: TRBV4-3
CDR3: CSARDLVVGTNEKLFF; DNA: TGCAGTGCTAGAGATTTAGTGGTCGGAACTAATGAAAAACTGTTTTTT; J: TRBJ1-4; size: few; D: NA; V: TRBV20-1
CDR3: CASSSHYKGQGVNTEAFF; DNA: TGTGCCAGCAGCTCACACTATAAGGGACAGGGCGTGAACACTGAAGCTTTCTTT; J: TRBJ1-1; size: NA; D: TRBD1; V: TRBV7-9
CDR3: CAGSATKTRSTYEQYF; DNA: TGTGCCGGCAGCGCTACCAAGACCAGGTCCACCTACGAGCAGTACTTC; J: TRBJ2-7; size: NA; D: NA; V: TRBV9
CDR3: CASSQAGGDGVSPLHF; DNA: TGCGCCAGCAGCCAAGCGGGGGGCGATGGTGTTTCACCCCTCCACTTT; J: TRBJ1-6; size: few; D: NA; V: TRBV4-3
CDR3: CASSPWTTLNKETQYF; DNA: TGTGCCAGCAGCCCTTGGACAACACTCAATAAAGAGACCCAGTACTTC; J: TRBJ2-5; size: NA; D: NA; V: TRBV7-9
CDR3: CASSELPGRETQYF; DNA: TGTGCCAGCAGTGAATTGCCCGGGAGAGAGACCCAGTACTTC; J: TRBJ2-5; size: few; D: NA; V: TRBV25-1
CDR3: CASSLERAAGAHEQYF; DNA: TGTGCCAGCAGCTTAGAAAGGGCGGCAGGGGCCCACGAGCAGTACTTC; J: TRBJ2-7; size: NA; D: NA; V: TRBV7-2
CDR3: CSAGDRGKETQYF; DNA: TGCAGTGCGGGGGACAGGGGAAAAGAGACCCAGTACTTC; J: TRBJ2-5; size: NA; D: TRBD1; V: TRBV20-1
CDR3: CASSFRRENIQYF; DNA: TGTGCCAGCAGCTTCCGCAGGGAAAACATTCAGTACTTC; J: TRBJ2-4; size: NA; D: NA; V: TRBV7-2
CDR3: CASSQVRTSGMEQFF; DNA: TGTGCCAGCAGCCAAGTCCGGACTAGCGGGATGGAGCAGTTCTTC; J: TRBJ2-1; size: NA; D: TRBD2; V: TRBV4-2
CDR3: CSAFPQGGDSSYEQYF; DNA: TGCAGTGCTTTCCCTCAAGGAGGGGATAGCTCCTACGAGCAGTACTTC; J: TRBJ2-7; size: NA; D: NA; V: TRBV20-1
CDR3: CSVSAGPYNEQFF; DNA: TGCAGCGTTTCAGCGGGGCCTTACAATGAGCAGTTCTTC; J: TRBJ2-1; size: NA; D: TRBD2; V: TRBV29-1
CDR3: CAISQGENQPQHF; DNA: TGTGCCATCAGTCAAGGAGAAAATCAGCCCCAGCATTTT; J: TRBJ1-5; size: NA; D: NA; V: TRBV10-3
CDR3: CASSFVTSGNEQFF; DNA: TGTGCCAGCAGCTTTGTTACTAGCGGAAATGAGCAGTTCTTC; J: TRBJ2-1; size: NA; D: TRBD2; V: TRBV7-2
CDR3: CASSFKRWTINTGELFF; DNA: TGCGCCAGCAGCTTTAAGCGCTGGACTATTAACACCGGGGAGCTGTTTTTT; J: TRBJ2-2; size: few; D: NA; V: TRBV5-1
CDR3: CASTKETQYF; DNA: TGTGCCAGTACAAAAGAGACCCAGTACTTC; J: TRBJ2-5; size: NA; D: NA; V: TRBV2
CDR3: CASSSSGTSRETQYF; DNA: TGTGCCAGCAGTTCCTCCGGGACTAGCAGAGAGACCCAGTACTTC; J: TRBJ2-5; size: few; D: TRBD2; V: TRBV6-2/TRBV6-3
CDR3: CATGQDSQPQHF; DNA: TGTGCCACGGGACAGGACAGTCAGCCCCAGCATTTT; J: TRBJ1-5; size: few; D: TRBD1; V: TRBV2
CDR3: CASSLDQNTQYF; DNA: TGTGCCAGCAGCTTAGATCAGAATACGCAGTATTTT; J: TRBJ2-3; size: NA; D: NA; V: TRBV7-9
CDR3: CASSSRQGDGTEAFF; DNA: TGCGCCAGCAGCTCCCGACAGGGGGACGGCACTGAAGCTTTCTTT; J: TRBJ1-1; size: few; D: TRBD1; V: TRBV5-1
CDR3: CASSLGLGRPTDTQYF; DNA: TGCGCCAGCAGCTTGGGATTAGGGCGGCCCACAGATACGCAGTATTTT; J: TRBJ2-3; size: few; D: NA; V: TRBV5-1
CDR3: CASSLGASGGPFSYEQYF; DNA: TGTGCCAGCAGCTTAGGGGCTAGCGGGGGCCCTTTTTCCTACGAGCAGTACTTC; J: TRBJ2-7; size: NA; D: TRBD2; V: TRBV7-9
CDR3: CSVEAQRPQGNEKLFF; DNA: TGCAGCGTTGAAGCACAGAGACCCCAAGGCAATGAAAAACTGTTTTTT; J: TRBJ1-4; size: NA; D: NA; V: TRBV29-1
CDR3: CASSEGGADEKLFF; DNA: TGTGCCAGCAGTGAGGGCGGGGCCGATGAAAAACTGTTTTTT; J: TRBJ1-4; size: NA; D: NA; V: TRBV6-1
CDR3: CASSVIGSGANVLTF; DNA: TGTGCCAGCAGCGTAATCGGGTCTGGGGCCAACGTCCTGACTTTC; J: TRBJ2-6; size: few; D: NA; V: TRBV9
CDR3: CASSEGPTLASYTF; DNA: TGTGCCAGCTCAGAAGGTCCGACATTGGCCAGCTACACCTTC; J: TRBJ1-2; size: few; D: NA; V: TRBV18
CDR3: CALPGTANYGYTF; DNA: TGTGCCCTGCCCGGGACTGCTAACTATGGCTACACCTTC; J: TRBJ1-2; size: NA; D: NA; V: TRBV30
CDR3: CACSLAGREQYF; DNA: TGTGCCTGCAGCTTAGCGGGGCGGGAGCAGTACTTC; J: TRBJ2-5; size: NA; D: TRBD2; V: TRBV7-2